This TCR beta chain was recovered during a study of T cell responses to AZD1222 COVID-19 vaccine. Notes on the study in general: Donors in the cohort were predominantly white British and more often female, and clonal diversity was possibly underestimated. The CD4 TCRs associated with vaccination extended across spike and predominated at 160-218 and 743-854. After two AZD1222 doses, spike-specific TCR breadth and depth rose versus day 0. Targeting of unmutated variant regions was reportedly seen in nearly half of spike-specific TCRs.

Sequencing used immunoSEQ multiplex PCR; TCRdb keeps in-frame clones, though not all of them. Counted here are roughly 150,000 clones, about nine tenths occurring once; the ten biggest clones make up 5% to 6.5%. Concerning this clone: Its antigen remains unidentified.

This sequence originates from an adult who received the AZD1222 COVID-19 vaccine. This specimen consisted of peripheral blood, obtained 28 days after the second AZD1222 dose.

CDR3 protein: CASSLGQQSTDTQYF. The CDR3, as DNA: TGCGCCAGCAGCTTGGGACAGCAGAGCACAGATACGCAGTATTTT. The chain has TRBV5-1 and TRBJ2-3, with D perhaps TRBD1 (5 bases). The CDR3 has 15 residues. The V end lost 0 bases, the J end lost 0 bases, and 8 bases lay between the germline ends. The germline gives CDR1 SGHRS, CDR2 YFSETQ.